The T cell receptor (beta chain) described here comes from a study of blood T cell repertoires in COVID-19. Study-level information: Specimens from acute and convalescent COVID-19 originated in the United States, Italy and Spain. From T cells, B-cell-depleted T cells, or PBMCs came the material, which was cDNA or gDNA.

Original processing methods: Quantification of nucleated cells was approximated via reference gene primer amplification. Sequenced by immunoSEQ multiplex PCR; TCRdb stores in-frame clones only, minus some. The D gene and trimming were derived from the DNA, and the V and J assignments and clone size from that table. This table has around 200,000 clones, 70% to 90% appearing once. This clone was seen a handful of times. CDR1 is SGHTA and CDR2 is FQGNSA in the germline V gene. Trimming removed 3 bases from V and 6 bases from J; junction bases left unmatched: 8. The CDR3 is 15 residues long. The sequence was obtained from a woman aged 50 to 65 with acute or convalescent COVID-19. What was sequenced was peripheral blood. The rearrangement links TRBV7-2 to TRBJ1-2; 9 bases fit TRBD1. CDR3 region: CASSFPTGQGNGYTF. CDR3 DNA sequence: TGTGCCAGCAGCTTCCCGACGGGACAGGGTAATGGCTACACCTTC.